This TCR beta chain was found in a study of cytomegalovirus exposure and HLA in healthy donors (dated by TCRdb to the late 2010s). Looking at the study overall: An earlier analysis of roughly 610 of the donors reported over 250 Gb of sequence data and around 120 million unique TCR beta sequences obtained from some 200 million T cells. An early release covering 500 to 750 HLA-typed donors comprised roughly 300 gigabases of sequencing data and some 79 million unique TCR sequences. In an earlier analysis of 550 to 700 of the donors, high-throughput TCR beta sequencing was used to judge whether each TCR beta V gene segment behaved as functional or pseudogenic. The study combined high-throughput TCR immunosequencing, statistical association of individual TCRs with disease status, and machine learning to predict cytomegalovirus infection status. Rather than drawing on any new phenotypic data, the later analysis identified candidate immune exposures from TCR beta sequences and the way those sequences occurred across donors. Every repertoire in the discovery cohort had been generated on one and the same sequencing platform. In a later genetic analysis, genome-wide SNP genotypes for about 60% of the 666 donors were used, and that subset was treated as a discovery cohort. The genetic ancestry cluster associated with self-reported Caucasian donors included over 80% of the 300 to 450 genotyped donors. The number of typed donors differed by locus: roughly 620-640 for A, B, C, DRB1 and DQB1; roughly 510 for DQA1; 606 for DPA1; and about 450 for DPB1. A later analysis re-analyzed previously published TCR beta repertoires from 650 to 800 donors and added high-resolution HLA genotyping to study TCR occurrence patterns. Five DR-DQ haplotypes were treated as single units for association and clustering because of strong linkage in the cohort. Donor age, sex, ethnicity and CMV serostatus were compiled together with the repertoire data. The T cell repertoires of 666 subjects were profiled by immunosequencing and related to cytomegalovirus serostatus. A separate validation cohort of approximately 120 different subjects was used in addition to the roughly 670-subject first cohort. The study aimed to test whether signatures of past pathogen exposure could be identified by cataloging public T cell receptors. Among 350 to 400 genotyped donors of the cohort, an average of approximately 230,000 unique TCR beta nucleotide sequences were sequenced per donor, roughly 18% of them non-productive. Class I and class II HLA loci were covered by the typing at four-digit resolution. Results the study describes overall, beyond this receptor: In an earlier analysis of about 540 of the donors, most TCR beta V segments were observed in productive rearrangements about 87% or about 30% of the time, broadly matching IMGT annotations. The earlier analysis of around 600 of the donors excluded around 17 rarely observed V segments, including chromosome 9 orphons, because counts were too low. Compared with the approximately 720-donor mean, donors in an Asian-associated ancestry cluster had fewer N-insertions in productive TCRs, according to a later genetic analysis. According to a later analysis, most CMV-associated TCR beta chains appeared to be HLA-restricted, and the HLA associations seemed to be driven largely by CMV exposure. At a false discovery rate of 0.05, a later analysis linked 16,951 TCR beta sequences to specific HLA alleles. In a later analysis, the rate of TCR association differed among HLA loci, with DRB1 alleles having the most associated TCRs and HLA-C alleles having the fewest. A cluster of highly shared sequence variants was judged likely to be a technical artifact of the sequencing pipeline. Assigning TCR associations to individual alleles was difficult when HLA alleles, especially DR and DQ, strongly co-occurred. Sequencing depth was assumed to be roughly uniform across donors in the presence/absence analyses, though that assumption may not hold. Linkage disequilibrium might explain the correlated functional status among segregating V segments, but an unknown experimental factor could not be excluded. In the study, 150 to 200 TCR beta chains were listed as associated with cytomegalovirus. Because HLA typing was unavailable for some donors at each locus, only the typed subset was used in association tests. The classifier was reported to diagnose cytomegalovirus status with high specificity and sensitivity in both the original and validation cohorts. Only TCR beta chains were sequenced in this cohort, and the absence of alpha or paired-chain data limited detectable features. Several of the top co-occurrence clusters appeared to be linked to parvovirus B19, influenza, CMV and Epstein-Barr virus, according to a later analysis. According to the authors, the approach could potentially be generalized to other disease states and immunological phenotypes. In vitro tests confirmed that a few of the cytomegalovirus-associated TCR beta chains recognize cytomegalovirus antigens. A later analysis found that HLA-associated TCR beta chains were more clonally expanded and had lower generation probabilities than equally common non-associated chains. A further reported finding was that TCR beta sequences accurately predicted the HLA-A and HLA-B alleles for most subjects in the first cohort. Most TCR sequences were seen in very few donors, while some public TCRs were found in many individuals. Immune exposure information for the cohort was limited to CMV serostatus. V-gene and J-gene trimming of TCR beta chains was associated with a missense DCLRE1C variant in a later genetic analysis, and the association was replicated in an independent cohort.

As to this clone: Its antigen is still unknown. No base qualities exist here, and no much larger clone lies one base off it.

Receptor libraries were prepared by the immunoSEQ multiplex PCR assay. For the multiplex PCR, a mixture combining 60 forward primers for TCR Vbeta segments and 13 reverse primers for TCR Jbeta segments was used. The CDR3 region of rearranged TCR beta genes was amplified from genomic DNA with a multiplex PCR assay. The amplified TCR beta libraries were sequenced on the Illumina HiSeq System as 87-base-pair reads. Turning to the authors' computational methods: A later analysis tallied 75 million to 85 million unique TCR beta chains across the 666 repertoires, and 10 million to 11 million of those chains were shared by two or more donors. Raw reads were error-corrected and collapsed into unique sequences with a nearest-neighbor algorithm that merged closely related sequences to remove PCR and sequencing errors. V, D and J gene segments were assigned by aligning CDR3 sequences to IMGT reference sequences. For a sequence to be retained, at least a six-nucleotide match to both a V gene segment and a J gene segment was required. A rearrangement was called productive if the CDR3 had no stop codons and remained in frame with V and J, and every other rearrangement was called non-productive. CDR3 was defined according to IMGT convention as the region running from the second conserved V-encoded cysteine to the conserved J-encoded phenylalanine. The earlier analysis of some 600 of the donors excluded sequences that lacked an unambiguous match to a single V gene segment. In an earlier analysis of several hundred of the donors, V segments were called functional above 56.7% productive rearrangements and were called segregating when the between-donor standard deviation exceeded 5%. To diagnose cytomegalovirus status from the catalog of TCR beta chain sequences, a statistical classification framework was built. In a later analysis, TCR nucleotide sequences were compared against IMGT/GENE-DB human TR gene sequences so that V and J genes could be assigned. A later analysis assigned CDR3 sequences and most-parsimonious VDJ recombination scenarios with the TCRdist pipeline. In a later analysis, every TCR beta chain was defined by the combination of its CDR3 amino acid sequence and its V-gene family, and reads without a unique V-gene family were dropped. As a way to deal with suspected cross-contamination and a sequencing artifact, a later analysis dropped roughly 620 nucleotide sequences that were highly shared and had low generation probability. For each public chain, a later analysis derived a clonal expansion index from normalized ranks of inferred template counts within each repertoire. Generation probabilities in a later analysis came from a VDJ recombination model fitted to out-of-frame rearrangements, and those results were checked against IGoR. In a later analysis, TCR-TCR, TCR-HLA and TCR-CMV co-occurrence was scored with hypergeometric tests, and a repertoire-size bias correction was applied to TCR pairs. In a later analysis, false discovery rates were estimated by permuting HLA or CMV assignments 20 times. A later analysis grouped co-occurring TCRs with DBSCAN, adding TCRdist sequence similarity when clustering within HLA-allele-positive subsets. For co-occurrence clustering, repertoires with fewer than 30,000 or more than 120,000 public chains were excluded, along with about five repertoires with anomalous nucleotide sharing. TCRdb provides this immuneACCESS table in a form limited to in-frame rearrangements. Some clones are lacking; in checked studies, under half of them reflect an unresolved V gene, and why the rest are absent is not known. From that table come the V and J calls and clone size; the DNA was used to work out D and trimming. Recorded for this sample are some 120,000 clones; roughly four fifths of them occurred a single time. The top ten constitute around 1.5% of the sample.

The cohort was made up of several hundred healthy bone marrow donors. At the time of sampling, all cohort members were nominally healthy, though unrecorded immune exposures were likely present. The donor tested CMV seronegative, placing the donor among the 300 to 400 seronegative members of the cohort. A peripheral blood sample was provided by each donor, and peripheral blood mononuclear cells were used for TCR beta sequencing. Genomic DNA extraction from the blood cell samples was performed with the Qiagen DNeasy Blood Extraction Kit. The sample comprised PBMCs. This sequence originates from a woman aged 18 to 35 in good health and CMV-seronegative.

DNA sequence: TGTGCCAGCAGCCATGGACAGGGGGACTACAATGAGCAGTTCTTC. This yields the protein CASSHGQGDYNEQFF. The chain links TRBV7-2 with TRBJ2-1; 10 middle bases align to TRBD1. The CDR3 spans 15 residues, from the cysteine through the phenylalanine. CDR3 DNA only is kept here, 45 bases in frame from base 1. Taken from the germline V gene, the CDR1 and CDR2 loops are SGHTA and FQGNSA. From V the trimming removes 5 bases and from J it removes 3 bases, while the gene matches leave 4 bases of the junction unaccounted for.